This T cell receptor (beta chain) was identified during a study of shared clonotypes between healthy human individuals. V was cut by 7 bases and J by 5 bases, with 12 bases left in between. The germline V gene encodes CDR1 GTSNPN and CDR2 SVGIG (reference sequence). The CDR3 runs 12 residues. Assay: immunoSEQ multiplex PCR; the TCRdb copy retains only in-frame clones and omits some. The profile shows about 510,000 clones, about 79% of them singletons. Healthy HIV-negative adults without recent acute infections or vaccinations served as donors. The receptor was derived from a woman aged 40 to 49 in good health. Some clones in this sample may be carry-over from other donors' samples. Sequencing was carried out using PBMCs. The V and J genes are TRBV30 and TRBJ2-1; the D gene is possibly TRBD1 (5 bases). This CDR3 is CALHRWDNEQFF. In nucleotides, the CDR3 is TGTGCCTTACACAGGTGGGACAATGAGCAGTTCTTC.